Listed below are T cell receptor beta chains from one sample, sequenced in a study of blood T cells in healthy people across ages. TCRdb reprocessed the 5' RACE reads via MiXCR and lists one record per CDR3 protein. The sample includes 550,000 to 800,000 distinct CDR3 sequences, approximately 31% of them seen just once. Sequencing used blood. The source of these receptors is a woman of 80 years or more in good health. The CDR3 runs from the conserved cysteine through the conserved F or W. Fields, in order: clone size, J gene, D gene, V gene, CDR3 DNA, CDR3 protein. A D gene is named only where the DNA matches it firmly. Expanded clones get a size class; other rows say once, few or many, or leave the size out.

abundance: once
j_gene: TRBJ2-1
d_gene: -
v_gene: TRBV10-1
CDR3nt: TGCGCCAGCAGTGAGAATCGGGACTTCTACAATGAGCAGTTCTTC
CDR3aa: CASSENRDFYNEQFF

abundance: many
j_gene: TRBJ2-4
d_gene: -
v_gene: TRBV20-1
CDR3nt: TGCAGTGCTAGAGAGGGGTGGTGGATTCAGTACTTC
CDR3aa: CSAREGWWIQYF

abundance: -
j_gene: TRBJ2-3
d_gene: -
v_gene: TRBV5-1
CDR3nt: TGCGCCAGCAGCGGAGAACTAGCAAATACGCAGTATTTT
CDR3aa: CASSGELANTQYF

abundance: -
j_gene: TRBJ1-1
d_gene: -
v_gene: TRBV28
CDR3nt: TGTGCCAGCAGTTTAATAAGGGCGAACACTGAAGCTTTCTTT
CDR3aa: CASSLIRANTEAFF

abundance: many
j_gene: TRBJ2-5
d_gene: -
v_gene: TRBV29-1
CDR3nt: TGCAGCGTTGGGGTTTGGGAAGGGACCCAGTACTTC
CDR3aa: CSVGVWEGTQYF

abundance: -
j_gene: TRBJ2-5
d_gene: -
v_gene: TRBV10-1
CDR3nt: TGCGCCAGCAGTGAGTCTCTGACAGGCCGAGAGACCCAGTACTTC
CDR3aa: CASSESLTGRETQYF

abundance: many
j_gene: TRBJ2-5
d_gene: TRBD2
v_gene: TRBV19
CDR3nt: TGTGCCAGTAGTTCCCCTGGACTAGCCCAAGAGACCCAGTACTTC
CDR3aa: CASSSPGLAQETQYF

abundance: few
j_gene: TRBJ1-1
d_gene: -
v_gene: TRBV20-1
CDR3nt: TGCAGTGCTAGCGAGGGACTGAACACTGAAGCTTTCTTT
CDR3aa: CSASEGLNTEAFF

abundance: many
j_gene: TRBJ2-1
d_gene: TRBD1
v_gene: TRBV14
CDR3nt: TGTGCCAGCAGCCAGGGGACAGGGGCGACCTACAATGAGCAGTTCTTC
CDR3aa: CASSQGTGATYNEQFF

abundance: -
j_gene: TRBJ2-5
d_gene: -
v_gene: TRBV9
CDR3nt: TGTGCCAGCAGCGTAGTAGAAAATGAGCAGTACTTC
CDR3aa: CASSVVENEQYF

abundance: once
j_gene: TRBJ2-2
d_gene: -
v_gene: TRBV3-1
CDR3nt: TGTGCCAGCAGCCAAGCGCTGGTCGGAAGCACCGGGGAGCTGTTTTTT
CDR3aa: CASSQALVGSTGELFF

abundance: few
j_gene: TRBJ2-3
d_gene: TRBD1
v_gene: TRBV19
CDR3nt: TGTGCCAGTAGGACCGGGACAGCTAGCACAGATACGCAGTATTTT
CDR3aa: CASRTGTASTDTQYF

abundance: few
j_gene: TRBJ1-2
d_gene: -
v_gene: TRBV7-2
CDR3nt: TGTGCCAGCAGCCCTCAACGGACCCGAGGGGGCTATGGCTACACCTTC
CDR3aa: CASSPQRTRGGYGYTF

abundance: -
j_gene: TRBJ2-3
d_gene: -
v_gene: TRBV18
CDR3nt: TGTGCCAGCTCACACCGATCAGGGCAATCTAGCACAGATACGCAGTATTTT
CDR3aa: CASSHRSGQSSTDTQYF

abundance: -
j_gene: TRBJ1-1
d_gene: -
v_gene: TRBV2
CDR3nt: TGTGCCAGCAGTGAAGCCTACGGAATGAACACTGAAGCTTTCTTT
CDR3aa: CASSEAYGMNTEAFF

abundance: -
j_gene: TRBJ1-1
d_gene: TRBD1
v_gene: TRBV7-2
CDR3nt: TGTGCCAGCAGCCATCGGACAGGTCACCTTGAAGCTTTCTTT
CDR3aa: CASSHRTGHLEAFF

abundance: -
j_gene: TRBJ1-1
d_gene: TRBD1
v_gene: TRBV5-1
CDR3nt: TGCGCCAGCAGCTTAAGACCAGGGGGGGGTGAAGCTTTCTTT
CDR3aa: CASSLRPGGGEAFF

abundance: -
j_gene: TRBJ1-1
d_gene: -
v_gene: TRBV12-3/TRBV12-4
CDR3nt: TGTGCCAGCAGCCGAACGGGACTTGAAGCTTTCTTT
CDR3aa: CASSRTGLEAFF

abundance: -
j_gene: TRBJ1-1
d_gene: -
v_gene: TRBV11-1
CDR3nt: TGTGCCAGCAGCTTAGCGAGGGTAGGCACTGAAGCTTTCTTT
CDR3aa: CASSLARVGTEAFF

abundance: -
j_gene: TRBJ2-5
d_gene: -
v_gene: TRBV5-6
CDR3nt: TGTGCCAGCACCTCGGGCCCTCGAGATGAGACCCAGTACTTC
CDR3aa: CASTSGPRDETQYF

abundance: -
j_gene: TRBJ2-3
d_gene: -
v_gene: TRBV7-2
CDR3nt: TGTGCCAGCAGCTTAAGGCGCAGGGCCGCAGATACGCGGTATTTT
CDR3aa: CASSLRRRAADTRYF

abundance: many
j_gene: TRBJ1-2
d_gene: TRBD1
v_gene: TRBV27
CDR3nt: TGTGCCAGCTCCCCCCAGGGGGCGCTTATCTATGGCTACACCTTC
CDR3aa: CASSPQGALIYGYTF

abundance: many
j_gene: TRBJ2-7
d_gene: -
v_gene: TRBV5-1
CDR3nt: TGCGCCAGCAGCTTGGGACAGCTTCCCTACGAGCAGTACTTC
CDR3aa: CASSLGQLPYEQYF

abundance: -
j_gene: TRBJ1-5
d_gene: -
v_gene: TRBV5-6
CDR3nt: TGTGCCAGCAGCCTCCCCCGGCAGGGTTGCAATCAGCCCCAGCATTTT
CDR3aa: CASSLPRQGCNQPQHF

abundance: many
j_gene: TRBJ2-3
d_gene: -
v_gene: TRBV18
CDR3nt: TGTGCCAGCTCAGGACCCCAACCGACAGATACGCAGTATTTT
CDR3aa: CASSGPQPTDTQYF

abundance: -
j_gene: TRBJ2-1
d_gene: TRBD1
v_gene: TRBV4-3
CDR3nt: TGCGCCAGCAGCCAAGAGGACAGGGGGCACAATGAGCAGTTCTTC
CDR3aa: CASSQEDRGHNEQFF

abundance: many
j_gene: TRBJ2-4
d_gene: -
v_gene: TRBV7-9
CDR3nt: TGTGCCAGCAGCTTAAGTACAGGGTTAACCAAAAACATTCAGTACTTC
CDR3aa: CASSLSTGLTKNIQYF

abundance: many
j_gene: TRBJ1-5
d_gene: -
v_gene: TRBV5-8
CDR3nt: TGTGCCAGCAGCCTACAGGTTCCGCCCCAGCATTTT
CDR3aa: CASSLQVPPQHF

abundance: many
j_gene: TRBJ1-2
d_gene: -
v_gene: TRBV10-3
CDR3nt: TGTGCCATCAGCCCCAGGGGTAACTATGGCTACACCTTC
CDR3aa: CAISPRGNYGYTF

abundance: -
j_gene: TRBJ2-2
d_gene: TRBD1
v_gene: TRBV5-1
CDR3nt: TGCGCCAGCAGCTTCTCTAACAGGGGCACCGGGGAGCTGTTTTTT
CDR3aa: CASSFSNRGTGELFF

abundance: -
j_gene: TRBJ1-5
d_gene: -
v_gene: TRBV20-1
CDR3nt: TGCAGTGCTAGAGAATTACGGGGGAATCAGCCCCAGCATTTT
CDR3aa: CSARELRGNQPQHF

abundance: -
j_gene: TRBJ2-1
d_gene: TRBD2
v_gene: TRBV6-1
CDR3nt: TGTGCCAGCAGTAAAGGTAGCGGGGCTTGCAATGAGCAGTTCTTC
CDR3aa: CASSKGSGACNEQFF

abundance: few
j_gene: TRBJ1-5
d_gene: -
v_gene: TRBV6-2/TRBV6-3
CDR3nt: TGTGCCAGCAGTCACTATTTCACCCAGGGTAATCAGCCCCAGCATTTT
CDR3aa: CASSHYFTQGNQPQHF

abundance: many
j_gene: TRBJ1-1
d_gene: TRBD1
v_gene: TRBV20-1
CDR3nt: TGCAGTGCTAGAATAGGACAGGGTAGGGCTGAAGCTTTCTTT
CDR3aa: CSARIGQGRAEAFF

abundance: few
j_gene: TRBJ1-4
d_gene: -
v_gene: TRBV2
CDR3nt: TGTGCCATCAGAGGCAGGCAGAATGAAAAACTGTTTTTT
CDR3aa: CAIRGRQNEKLFF

abundance: many
j_gene: TRBJ2-2
d_gene: TRBD1
v_gene: TRBV9
CDR3nt: TGTGCCAGCAGCGCCGACAGGGACACCGGGGAGCTGTTTTTT
CDR3aa: CASSADRDTGELFF

abundance: -
j_gene: TRBJ2-2
d_gene: -
v_gene: TRBV5-1
CDR3nt: TGCGCCAGCAGCTTGTGGGGACGGGTGGACACCGGGGAGCGGTTTTTT
CDR3aa: CASSLWGRVDTGERFF

abundance: many
j_gene: TRBJ2-5
d_gene: TRBD1
v_gene: TRBV28
CDR3nt: TGTGCCAGCAGTGTATCAGGGGGAGAGACCCAGTACTTC
CDR3aa: CASSVSGGETQYF

abundance: -
j_gene: TRBJ2-7
d_gene: -
v_gene: TRBV20-1
CDR3nt: TGCAGTGCTAGAAATCCGACAGCGCTGAAGGGCTACGAGCAGTACTTC
CDR3aa: CSARNPTALKGYEQYF

abundance: many
j_gene: TRBJ2-7
d_gene: TRBD1
v_gene: TRBV20-1
CDR3nt: TGCAGTGCTAATCATGGACAGGGTAGTGGCGAGCAGTACTTC
CDR3aa: CSANHGQGSGEQYF

abundance: few
j_gene: TRBJ1-4
d_gene: TRBD1
v_gene: TRBV6-6
CDR3nt: TGTGCCAGCAGTGAGACAGGGGGCGGTGAAAAACTGTTTTTT
CDR3aa: CASSETGGGEKLFF

abundance: -
j_gene: TRBJ2-2
d_gene: -
v_gene: TRBV28
CDR3nt: TGTGCCAGCAGTCCGGGCCCCTCGGGAGACACCGGGGAGCTGTTTTTT
CDR3aa: CASSPGPSGDTGELFF

abundance: -
j_gene: TRBJ2-7
d_gene: TRBD2
v_gene: TRBV20-1
CDR3nt: TGCAGTGCTAGGGGACTAGCGGGGGGCACGGGGTACGAGCAGTACTTC
CDR3aa: CSARGLAGGTGYEQYF

abundance: -
j_gene: TRBJ2-1
d_gene: TRBD2
v_gene: TRBV20-1
CDR3nt: TGCAGTGCTAGAGATGTAGCGGGAGAGTCCCCTATCTATGAGCAGTTCTTC
CDR3aa: CSARDVAGESPIYEQFF

abundance: -
j_gene: TRBJ1-2
d_gene: TRBD1
v_gene: TRBV19
CDR3nt: TGTGCCAGTAGTCCTCGGGACAGGGCAACCTATGGCTACACCTTC
CDR3aa: CASSPRDRATYGYTF

abundance: few
j_gene: TRBJ1-5
d_gene: -
v_gene: TRBV30
CDR3nt: TGTGCCTGGAGTGCCGCCCTATCCAGCCGACTTAGCAATCAGCCCCAGCATTTT
CDR3aa: CAWSAALSSRLSNQPQHF

abundance: -
j_gene: TRBJ2-2
d_gene: TRBD2
v_gene: TRBV9
CDR3nt: TGTGCCAGCAGCGCGGGACTAGCGGGGGGCACCGGGGAGCTGTTTTTT
CDR3aa: CASSAGLAGGTGELFF

abundance: -
j_gene: TRBJ2-1
d_gene: -
v_gene: TRBV3-1
CDR3nt: TGTGCCAGCAGCCATCCTCCCGGGAGCGGTTCCTACAATGAGCAGTTCTTC
CDR3aa: CASSHPPGSGSYNEQFF

abundance: many
j_gene: TRBJ2-7
d_gene: -
v_gene: TRBV27
CDR3nt: TGTGCCAGCCGGGGAGACAGGCTTGCCTACGAGCAGTACTTC
CDR3aa: CASRGDRLAYEQYF

abundance: -
j_gene: TRBJ2-7
d_gene: -
v_gene: TRBV20-1
CDR3nt: TGCAGTGCTAGAGATGGAGATCTCTGGACTACCACCTACGAGCAGTACTTC
CDR3aa: CSARDGDLWTTTYEQYF

abundance: many
j_gene: TRBJ2-7
d_gene: -
v_gene: TRBV12-3/TRBV12-4
CDR3nt: TGTGCCAGCGAGCTCGGGGGCTTCGGCGAGCAGTACTTC
CDR3aa: CASELGGFGEQYF

abundance: -
j_gene: TRBJ2-3
d_gene: TRBD1
v_gene: TRBV12-3/TRBV12-4
CDR3nt: TGTGCCAGCAGTTTAGGGACAGGGCCAGTGAGCACAGATACGCAGTATTTT
CDR3aa: CASSLGTGPVSTDTQYF

abundance: -
j_gene: TRBJ2-2
d_gene: TRBD2
v_gene: TRBV4-3
CDR3nt: TGCGCCAGCAGCCAAGTGAGCGGGGGGGACGGCACCGGGGAGCTGTTTTTT
CDR3aa: CASSQVSGGDGTGELFF

abundance: many
j_gene: TRBJ2-7
d_gene: TRBD2
v_gene: TRBV6-6
CDR3nt: TGTGCCAGCAGTCAAGAGCGGGGGCCCCCCTACGAGCAGTACTTC
CDR3aa: CASSQERGPPYEQYF

abundance: -
j_gene: TRBJ1-5
d_gene: -
v_gene: TRBV28
CDR3nt: TGTGCCAGCAGTCGGTTCAGTAATCAGCCCCAGCATTTT
CDR3aa: CASSRFSNQPQHF

abundance: many
j_gene: TRBJ1-6
d_gene: TRBD1
v_gene: TRBV27
CDR3nt: TGTGCCAGCAGTCCCTTCGGACAGGTTAATTCACCCCTCCACTTT
CDR3aa: CASSPFGQVNSPLHF

abundance: many
j_gene: TRBJ2-1
d_gene: TRBD2
v_gene: TRBV2
CDR3nt: TGTGCCAGCACGACTAGCGGGGTGAATGAGCAGTTCTTC
CDR3aa: CASTTSGVNEQFF

abundance: -
j_gene: TRBJ1-5
d_gene: TRBD1
v_gene: TRBV20-1
CDR3nt: TGCAGTGCTTTTTCCGGACAGGGGGCTAGTCAGCCCCAGCATTTT
CDR3aa: CSAFSGQGASQPQHF

abundance: -
j_gene: TRBJ2-7
d_gene: -
v_gene: TRBV4-1
CDR3nt: TGCGCCAGCAGCCAAGGTGGGGCAGGGGCCTACGAGCAGTACTTC
CDR3aa: CASSQGGAGAYEQYF

abundance: few
j_gene: TRBJ1-1
d_gene: TRBD1
v_gene: TRBV9
CDR3nt: TGTGCCAGCAGCTCAGGGGGAAAGACTGAAGCTTTCTTT
CDR3aa: CASSSGGKTEAFF